This T cell receptor (beta chain) was obtained from a study of CD8 T cells in Susac syndrome. Findings and limits, study-wide: The study conceded that its TCR sequencing and HLA analysis involved relatively few individuals.

With random hexamers, reverse transcription was performed on about 0.5 to 1 ug of RNA. Amplification of TCR beta CDR3 by immunoSEQ multiplex PCR spanned 54 Vbeta and 13 Jbeta. TCRdb called the immunoSEQ multiplex PCR reads again in MiXCR, with one record for every CDR3 protein. The sample includes approximately 200,000 distinct CDR3 sequences, roughly 94% of them seen just once. For this clonotype: Its cognate antigen is unknown.

V was shortened by 2 bases and J by 2 bases, with 7 bases between the two germline ends. The V gene's germline CDR1 is GTSNPN and CDR2 SVGIG (reference sequence). The CDR3 has 13 residues. This clonotype originated in a human donor with multiple sclerosis. The source material was CD4+ T cells from PBMCs. The V call is TRBV30, the J call TRBJ1-3, with D uncertain. CDR3 amino acids: CAWSTSPGNTIYF. CDR3 sequence (DNA): TGTGCCTGGAGTACTAGTCCTGGAAACACCATATATTTT.